This T cell receptor beta chain was sequenced for a study of shared clonotypes between healthy human individuals. Germline lookup yields CDR1 ENHRY and CDR2 SYGVKD. V was pared by 7 bases and J by 7 bases, with 4 bases of the junction left unmatched. This CDR3 is built from 14 residues. Study-wide findings and caveats: The low donor count limited represented genetic and exposure-history diversity. Sequencing depth was a factor that was expected to affect clonotype sharing among donors.

To note about this clone: Its target is not known.

Some clones are missing from TCRdb's copy, which holds only in-frame ones; the method was immunoSEQ multiplex PCR. The sample carries some 1,600,000 clones, 95% to 99% recorded once. This sequence joins TRBV10-3 and TRBJ2-2; 12 nucleotides align to TRBD1. This receptor was obtained from a man younger than 45 in good health. Sequencing input: naive CD4+ T cells sorted from blood. As for subset: CD45RA+ positively selected. CDR3 nucleotides: TGTGCCATCATGGGACAGGGGGCCGACGGGGAGCTGTTTTTT. It specifies CAIMGQGADGELFF.